The 15 T cell receptor beta chains reported below all come from one sample, sequenced in a study of molecular identifiers for immune sequencing clone quantification. TCRdb re-called the PCR reads with MiXCR, one entry per CDR3 protein. This table holds about 320,000 distinct CDR3 sequences, about a fifth found once. Sequencing used naive CD8+ T cells from blood, with Jurkat cell RNA spiked in. Indicated subset: FACS-sorted CD8+CD4-CCR7+CD45RA+ naive T cells. These receptors were obtained from a human donor in good health. Some libraries in this study had Jurkat cell RNA spiked in.

This clonotype was found many times. The chain combines TRBV27 with TRBJ2-7, with TRBD2 matching over 10 bases. The CDR3 has 15 residues. Germline CDR1 is MNHEY and CDR2 is SMNVEV (reference sequence). After removal of 3 bases from V and 7 bases from J, the junction contained 9 bases not matched to a gene. CDR3 bases: TGTGCCAGCAGTTTGGGGGCTAGCGGGAGCGGGGAGCAGTACTTC. Its translation is CASSLGASGSGEQYF.

To note about this clonotype: A much larger clone differs by one base, so this may be a read error. The rearrangement uses TRBV11-2 and TRBJ2-1, with TRBD2 matching 12 bases. The CDR3 is 19 amino acids. V shed 5 bases and J 8 bases; nucleotides not matched to a gene: 19. CDR1 is SGHAT and CDR2 is FQNNGV in the germline V gene. CDR3 loop: CASSPFGSSGGAPRDEQFF. The CDR3 bases are TGTGCCAGCAGCCCCTTCGGATCTAGCGGGGGGGCCCCCCGTGATGAGCAGTTCTTC.

This clonotype has a count of ten or more. Written as DNA, the CDR3 is TGTGCCAGTTCCCTTTTGGATGGAGACATTCAGTACTTC. It encodes CASSLLDGDIQYF. This chain joins TRBV19 and TRBJ2-4; D is ambiguous. V was pared by 8 bases and J by 8 bases, with 16 bases between. The germline CDR1 and CDR2 sequences are LNHDA and SQIVND (reference sequence). This CDR3 contains 13 residues.

There are many counts of this clonotype. V gene TRBV30 combines with J gene TRBJ2-1; the D is unclear. V was cut by 2 bases and J by 5 bases, with 16 bases left in between. CDR1 GTSNPN and CDR2 SVGIG come from the germline V gene (reference sequence). The CDR3 runs to 15 residues. The chain's CDR3 is CAWSPEADSNNEQFF. In DNA form, the CDR3 reads TGTGCCTGGAGTCCCGAGGCGGATTCTAACAATGAGCAGTTCTTC.

At least ten counts were recorded for this clonotype. The rearrangement joins TRBV2 to TRBJ1-1, with 8 nucleotides matching TRBD1. This CDR3 spans 16 amino acids. Germline CDR1 and CDR2: SNHLY and FYNNEI. V trimming: 1 base; J trimming: 9 bases; junction bases outside the gene matches: 13. In nucleotides, the CDR3 is TGTGCCAGCAGTGAAGTGTATTGGGACAGGTCGTGGAAAGCTTTCTTT. Its translation is CASSEVYWDRSWKAFF.

This clonotype was recorded a few times. The chain recombines TRBV27 with TRBJ1-1; D unclear. The CDR3 has 13 amino acids. Between the trimmed V and J ends, which lost 5 bases and 7 bases, there was a span of 14 bases. Germline CDR1 is MNHEY and CDR2 is SMNVEV (reference sequence). As DNA, the CDR3 is TGTGCCAGCAGTCTCCAAGTGGGGTTTGAAGCTTTCTTT. Residues: CASSLQVGFEAFF.

The chain couples TRBV6-5 to TRBJ2-1; D remains ambiguous. With 8 bases removed from V and 9 bases from J, the gap between germline ends came to 14 bases. The CDR3 loop spans 12 amino acids. The germline V gene has CDR1 MNHEY and CDR2 SVGAGI. The CDR3 DNA sequence: TGTGCCAGCCGTTCTCTGGCTTCTGAGCAGTTCTTC. Its translation: CASRSLASEQFF.

In its sample, this clonotype was seen many times. This chain joins TRBV4-1 and TRBJ2-5; 10 bases agree with TRBD2. With V trimmed by 0 bases and J by 1 base, 8 bases remained unmatched. The germline V gene has CDR1 MGHRA and CDR2 YSYEKL. This CDR3 is built from 18 residues. The CDR3 spells CASSQELAGARFQETQYF. CDR3 in DNA: TGCGCCAGCAGCCAAGAGCTAGCGGGAGCCCGCTTCCAAGAGACCCAGTACTTC.

This clonotype has a handful of counts. The chain has TRBV2 and TRBJ2-3; 10 bases fit TRBD2. Germline CDR1 is SNHLY and CDR2 is FYNNEI. J gave up 0 bases and V 3 bases, and 12 bases lay outside the gene matches. The CDR3 contains 19 residues. CDR3 loop: CASSDFSGGRAPSTDTQYF. The CDR3 coding sequence is TGTGCCAGCAGTGATTTTAGCGGGGGGCGCGCACCTAGCACAGATACGCAGTATTTT. Filled out from reference TRBV2 and TRBJ2-3, the complete variable domain reads EPEVTQTPSHQVTQMGQEVILRCVPISNHLYFYWYRQILGQKVEFLVSFYNNEISEKSEIFDDQFSVERPDGSNFTLKIRSTKLEDSAMYFCASSDFSGGRAPSTDTQYFGPGTRLTVL.

This clonotype was recorded once. A much larger clone differs from this one at a single base, so this may be a read error. The chain employs TRBV19 and TRBJ1-4; 7 bases fit TRBD1. V dropped 6 bases and J dropped 3; count of bases not matched to a gene: 10. CDR1 LNHDA and CDR2 SQIVND come from the germline V gene (reference sequence). The CDR3 totals 16 residues. CDR3 nucleotides: TGTGCCAGTAGCGCAACCAGGACAGGCTCTAATGAAAAACTGTTTTTT. Amino acids: CASSATRTGSNEKLFF. Combining the CDR3 with reference TRBV19 and TRBJ1-4 gives the whole variable domain DGGITQSPKYLFRKEGQNVTLSCEQNLNHDAMYWYRQDPGQGLRLIYYSQIVNDFQKGDIAEGYSVSREKKESFPLTVTSAQKNPTAFYLCASSATRTGSNEKLFFGSGTQLSVL.

This clonotype was counted at least ten times. The rearrangement uses TRBV7-9 and TRBJ1-1, with D maybe TRBD1 (5 bases). The CDR3 length is 14 residues. Germline V CDR1 and CDR2: SEHNR, FQNEAQ (reference sequence). The ends were cut back, 8 bases at V and 1 base at J, with 14 bases in the middle. Written as DNA, the CDR3 is TGTGCCAGCGGGGGGGACCGGGCGAACACTGAAGCTTTCTTT. It specifies CASGGDRANTEAFF.

A note on this clonotype: The CDR3 does not end in the conserved phenylalanine or tryptophan, so this is likely a read error. The genes are TRBV19 and TRBJ2-1, with a tentative D call TRBD1 (6 bases). V was shortened by 6 bases and J by 5 bases, with 11 bases between the two germline ends. Germline loops: CDR1 LNHDA, CDR2 SQIVND (reference sequence). CDR3 length: 13 residues. For the CDR3, the DNA is TGTGCCAGTAGGGACAGACCTAACAATGAGCAGTTCCTC. It encodes CASRDRPNNEQFL.

Note on this clonotype: A much larger clone lies one base from this, so it may be a read error. This chain uses TRBV5-3 with TRBJ1-5; the match to TRBD1 covers 12 bases. TRBV5-3 is an ORF, and what it does is uncertain. This CDR3 has 16 residues. This CDR3 is CASSSPGQGANQPQHF. CDR3 nucleotide sequence: TGTGCCAGCAGCTCTCCGGGACAGGGGGCAAATCAGCCCCAGCATTTT.

The rearrangement links TRBV11-2 to TRBJ2-1; 14 bases fit TRBD2. Germline V gene lookup returns CDR1 SGHAT and CDR2 FQNNGV. The V segment lost 5 bases and the J segment 0 bases; nucleotides outside the gene matches: 0. This CDR3 has 16 residues. DNA of the CDR3: TGTGCCAGCAGCGGGACTAGCGGGAGCTCCTACAATGAGCAGTTCTTC. Amino acid sequence: CASSGTSGSSYNEQFF.

J is TRBJ2-2 and V is TRBV4-1, with 7 bases aligning to TRBD2. CDR1 and CDR2 (germline): MGHRA, YSYEKL. The CDR3 is 16 residues long. V lost 4 bases to trimming and J lost 0 bases; unmatched junction nucleotides: 5. The chain's CDR3 is CASSRMGGANTGELFF. The CDR3 coding sequence is TGCGCCAGCAGCCGAATGGGGGGGGCGAACACCGGGGAGCTGTTTTTT.